The rows below give T cell receptor beta chains drawn from one sample of a study of tumor-infiltrating lymphocytes in primary liver carcinoma. TCRdb itself ran the multiplex PCR reads through MiXCR, one entry per CDR3 protein. The table includes hundreds of thousands of distinct CDR3 sequences, roughly 60% detected once. The specimen was peripheral blood. The receptors here all came from a man aged 40-55 years with primary liver carcinoma and hepatitis B virus infection. The CDR3 runs from the conserved cysteine through the conserved F or W. D genes are given only for firm matches. Clone size is stated in some rows and not others, as once, few, many or a class when expanded.

j_call v_call clone_size d_call cdr3_nt cdr3_aa
TRBJ2-7 TRBV6-6 many NA TGTGCCAGCTCCCGGGAGATGAGGTACGAGCAGTACTTC CASSREMRYEQYF
TRBJ2-3 TRBV11-1 many NA TGTGCCAGCAGTTCTCAAACAGGGACAGATACGCAGTATTTT CASSSQTGTDTQYF
TRBJ2-1 TRBV29-1 NA NA TGCAGCGTTGACGGCGGCTCGTTCACCAATGAGCAGTTCTTC CSVDGGSFTNEQFF
TRBJ2-6 TRBV12-3/TRBV12-4 NA NA TGTGCCAGCAGCCCGGGCCTTTACTCTAGGGCCAACGTCCTGACTTTC CASSPGLYSRANVLTF
TRBJ2-3 TRBV7-9 NA TRBD2 TGTGCCGGCAGCTTTAGCGGGAGCGCAGATACGCAGTATTTT CAGSFSGSADTQYF
TRBJ1-6 TRBV11-2 NA TRBD1 TGTGCCAGCAAGTCAGAAAGGGGGCAATCACCCCTCCACTTT CASKSERGQSPLHF
TRBJ1-5 TRBV6-6 NA TRBD1 TGTGCCAGCGGTTGGGCTCAGGGGGCGGATATCAATCAGCCCCAGCATTTT CASGWAQGADINQPQHF
TRBJ2-7 TRBV28 NA TRBD1 TGTGCCAGCAGTTTGCCCGGGACAGGGATACACGAGCAGTACTTC CASSLPGTGIHEQYF
TRBJ2-3 TRBV30 NA NA TGTGCCTGGACCCCCGGACTGGCTTTGTTGGGGGGTACGCAGTATTTT CAWTPGLALLGGTQYF
TRBJ2-5 TRBV5-4 NA NA TGTGCCAGCAGCTTGGAAGGGACTCACGCACACTTC CASSLEGTHAHF
TRBJ2-1 TRBV28 few TRBD2 TGTGCCAGCAGTTACCTAGCGGGAGGGAACTACAATGAGCAGTTCTTC CASSYLAGGNYNEQFF
TRBJ2-6 TRBV12-3/TRBV12-4 NA NA TGTGCCAGCAGTCGGGGGGCTGGGGCCTACGTCCTGACTTTC CASSRGAGAYVLTF
TRBJ1-2 TRBV7-9 NA NA TGTGCCAGCAACTACAGCATATTCGTCGCCGCGGAGGGGGGGGACTATGGCTACACCTTC CASNYSIFVAAEGGDYGYTF
TRBJ2-4 TRBV6-1 many NA TGTGCCAGCAGACTAGCCAAAAACATTCAGTACTTC CASRLAKNIQYF
TRBJ2-2 TRBV5-1 NA TRBD2 TGCGCCAGCAGCGAGGGGGGACTAGGTGGCACCGGGGAGCTGTTTTTT CASSEGGLGGTGELFF
TRBJ2-7 TRBV6-6 few NA TGTGTCAGCAGTTCGAGTGGCGGGGCTTACGAGCAGTACTTC CVSSSSGGAYEQYF
TRBJ1-5 TRBV30 NA TRBD1 TGTGCCTGGGAAACAGGGGGGAGTCAGCCCCAGCATTTT CAWETGGSQPQHF
TRBJ2-1 TRBV20-1 NA NA TGCAGTGCTAGGGGTCTTACCTACAATGAGCAGTTCTTC CSARGLTYNEQFF
TRBJ1-1 TRBV6-6 once TRBD1 TGTGTCAGCATCGGAATGGCAGGGGGCAACACTGAAGCTCTCTTT CVSIGMAGGNTEALF
TRBJ1-3 TRBV5-1 NA NA TGCGCCAGCAGCCCCGGGGGTTTCTCTGGAAACACCATATATTTT CASSPGGFSGNTIYF
TRBJ2-6 TRBV4-1 once TRBD1 TGCGCCAGCAGCCATGAGGGACAGGGGTCTGGGGCCAACATCCTGACTTTC CASSHEGQGSGANILTF
TRBJ2-1 TRBV30 NA NA TGTGCCTGGGTTGAGGGGGCGGGAGGTACTTACAATGAGCAGTTCTTC CAWVEGAGGTYNEQFF
TRBJ2-1 TRBV29-1 many TRBD2 TGCAGCGTTGCTACCGGGACTAGCGGGAGCTATGAGCAGTTCTTC CSVATGTSGSYEQFF
TRBJ1-2 TRBV11-2 NA NA TGTGCCTGCAGCCCCTTACGGGACTCTAACTATGGTTACACCTTC CACSPLRDSNYGYTF
TRBJ2-3 TRBV11-2 NA TRBD2 TGCGCCAGCAGCTTAAGGGCTTGGGCAGCGGGAGGACTAACAGATACGCAATATTTT CASSLRAWAAGGLTDTQYF
TRBJ2-1 TRBV5-5 NA NA TGTGCCAGCAGCAGCCAGGGGTCTCTGAGGGGAGCCGGTGGGCAGTTCTTC CASSSQGSLRGAGGQFF
TRBJ2-6 TRBV28 NA NA TGTGCCACCCTCCTTCCGGGGGCCAACGTCCTGACTTTC CATLLPGANVLTF
TRBJ1-2 TRBV7-3 NA NA TGTGCCAGCAGCCCCGGGACTATGGCTGGCTACACCTTC CASSPGTMAGYTF
TRBJ1-6 TRBV6-1 NA TRBD1 TGTGCCAGCAGTGAATCGTGGACAGGGGGACGAAGCTCCTATAATTCACCCATCCACTTT CASSESWTGGRSSYNSPIHF
TRBJ2-1 TRBV6-6 NA NA TGTGCCAGTCAAGGAGCCGGGCGGCCTTACAATGAGCAGTTCTTC CASQGAGRPYNEQFF
TRBJ2-2 TRBV5-6 few TRBD1 TGTGCCAGCAGCTTAAGAGGGGGCGGCACCGGGGAGCTGTTTTTT CASSLRGGGTGELFF
TRBJ1-3 TRBV25-1 NA NA TGTGCCAGCGTCGATTCCGCTGGTGGAAACACCATATATTTT CASVDSAGGNTIYF
TRBJ2-2 TRBV7-8 NA NA TGTGCCGGCAGCTCTACAGGGAGGAACACCGGGGAGCTGTTTTTT CAGSSTGRNTGELFF
TRBJ1-1 TRBV30 many NA TGTGCCTGGAGTATCGGGAGGGCCGGTGAAGCTTTCTTT CAWSIGRAGEAFF
TRBJ2-1 TRBV20-1 NA NA TGCAGTGCTCCAGAGAATAGCGGAGACAATGAGCAGTTCTTC CSAPENSGDNEQFF
TRBJ1-1 TRBV6-2/TRBV6-3 NA NA TGTGCCAGCAGTTACTCTATCGGGCTAAACGCTGAAGCTTTCTTT CASSYSIGLNAEAFF
TRBJ2-1 TRBV5-6 few TRBD2 TGTGCCAGCAGCTCGGGACTAGCGGTATTTCGATCCTACAATGAGCAGTTCTTC CASSSGLAVFRSYNEQFF
TRBJ2-7 TRBV11-2 NA TRBD2 TGTGCCAGCAGCTTGGCTGGACTAGCGGGTACCTACGAGCAGTACTTC CASSLAGLAGTYEQYF
TRBJ2-7 TRBV6-7 many TRBD1 TGTGCCAGCAGTTACCCGACAGGGTCCCTCCCAGGCTACGAGCAGTACTTC CASSYPTGSLPGYEQYF
TRBJ2-1 TRBV29-1 many TRBD2 TGCAGCGTCGGACTAGCGGGATCCTCCTACAATGAGCAGTTCTTC CSVGLAGSSYNEQFF
TRBJ1-2 TRBV7-9 many NA TGTGCCAGCAGCCCATCATTGGACTATGGCTACACCTTC CASSPSLDYGYTF
TRBJ2-3 TRBV11-1 NA NA TGTGCCAGCAGCCCGGGACATAGGCTCACAGATACGCAGTATTTT CASSPGHRLTDTQYF
TRBJ2-7 TRBV5-4 NA NA TGTGCCAGCAGCGAGCCGGGAGCGCTCTCCTACGAGCAGTACTTC CASSEPGALSYEQYF
TRBJ2-7 TRBV29-1 many TRBD2 TGCAGCGGGACGGTTCCGGGGACTAGCGGGAGTTCCGAGCAGTACTTC CSGTVPGTSGSSEQYF
TRBJ2-7 TRBV28 NA NA TGTGCCAGCAGTTTTCCAGGGTGGCCTTACGAGCAGTACTTC CASSFPGWPYEQYF
TRBJ2-7 TRBV11-2 NA NA TGTGCCAGCAACCTCTTGATCCTGGAGGAGAACGAGCAGTACTTC CASNLLILEENEQYF
TRBJ2-3 TRBV12-3/TRBV12-4 NA NA TGTGCCAGCAGTATCCCCGGGATTAGCACAGATACGCTGTATTTT CASSIPGISTDTLYF
TRBJ2-2 TRBV29-1 many NA TGCAGCGTTTTCTTAACGAGAAACACCGGGGAGCTGTTTTTT CSVFLTRNTGELFF
TRBJ2-2 TRBV11-2 NA NA TGTGCCAACACCCCAGGGGGGTACGGGGAGCTGTTTTTC CANTPGGYGELFF
TRBJ2-1 TRBV5-1 NA TRBD1 TGCGCCAGCAAACCGGGACAGAGTTACAATGGGCAGTTCTTC CASKPGQSYNGQFF
TRBJ1-5 TRBV5-6 NA TRBD1 TGTGCCAGCAGCTTGGTGACAGGGAATCAGCCCCAGCATTTT CASSLVTGNQPQHF
TRBJ2-6 TRBV6-1 many NA TGTGCCAGCGGCATCCGGGGGCCTGGGGCCAACGTCCTGACTTTC CASGIRGPGANVLTF
TRBJ1-2 TRBV7-9 once NA TGTGCCAGCAGCTTAGCAGTAGAACCGGAGTATGGCTACACCTTC CASSLAVEPEYGYTF